The 9 T cell receptor beta chains below all came from one sample that was sequenced in a study of blood T cell repertoires in COVID-19. Libraries were prepared by immunoSEQ multiplex PCR; TCRdb keeps only in-frame clonotypes and omits some of them. The sample consists of 90,000 to 140,000 clones, around 74% of them appearing once. The sample was peripheral blood. The receptor source for this set is a woman in her seventies with acute or convalescent COVID-19.

This sequence joins TRBV11-2 and TRBJ1-2; 7 bases are a match to TRBD1. This CDR3 has 16 residues. Germline lookup yields CDR1 SGHAT and CDR2 FQNNGV. The V and J ends lost 1 base and 4 bases, in that order; junction bases with no gene match: 9. CDR3 in amino acids: CASSLASGTASYGYTF. CDR3 DNA: TGTGCCAGCAGCTTAGCCTCGGGGACAGCAAGCTATGGCTACACCTTC.

The chain carries TRBV7-8 and TRBJ1-2; a weak D match, TRBD1 (5 bases). V was shortened by 5 bases and J by 3 bases, with 22 bases between the two germline ends. This CDR3 has 17 amino acids. Germline V CDR1 and CDR2: SGHVS, FQNEAQ. For the CDR3, the DNA is TGTGCCAGCAGCCAGGCTGCGGGGCGGGGCGCCGACTATGGCTACACCTTC. This codes for CASSQAAGRGADYGYTF.

In its sample, this clone was seen a few times. The chain couples TRBV28 to TRBJ2-7; no firm D call. In germline, CDR1 is MDHEN, CDR2 SYDVKM. The CDR3 runs 11 residues. V gave up 8 bases and J gave up 2 bases, with 7 bases separating them. CDR3 DNA sequence: TGTGCCAGCTACTTCGCCTACGAGCAGTACTTC. Translated, it gives CASYFAYEQYF.

This clone was detected only a few times. The gene calls are TRBV19 and TRBJ2-6; 8 bases agree with TRBD1. The CDR3 contains 18 residues. V shed 5 bases, J shed 0 bases, and the junction held 9 bases outside the gene matches. CDR1 is LNHDA and CDR2 is SQIVND in the germline V gene (reference sequence). The CDR3 loop is CASSQTRTGYSGANVLTF. The CDR3 DNA reads TGTGCCAGTAGTCAGACGCGGACAGGGTACTCTGGGGCCAACGTCCTGACTTTC.

The chain couples TRBV6-2 or TRBV6-3 to TRBJ2-7; 10 nucleotides agree with TRBD2. This CDR3 has 15 amino acids. Germline CDR1 and CDR2: MNHEY and SVGEGT. V was pared by 0 bases and J by 2 bases, with 1 base of the junction left unmatched. Here the CDR3 reads CASSYSLAGAYEQYF. CDR3 nucleotide sequence: TGTGCCAGCAGTTACTCGCTAGCGGGGGCCTACGAGCAGTACTTC.

The CDR3 is CAWAFRGFGRTEAFF. The CDR3 bases are TGTGCCTGGGCGTTCAGGGGTTTTGGGCGGACTGAAGCTTTCTTT. This chain joins TRBV30 and TRBJ1-1; TRBD1 might be the D (6 bases). The CDR3 contains 15 residues. In germline, CDR1 is GTSNPN, CDR2 SVGIG (reference sequence). Trimming removed 5 bases at V and 5 bases at J, with 21 bases between.

The CDR3 sequence is CASRLAESSYEQYF. Written as DNA, the CDR3 is TGTGCCAGTCGCCTGGCGGAGAGCTCCTACGAGCAGTACTTC. V gene TRBV19 combines with J gene TRBJ2-7; no clear D. With 8 bases removed from V and 0 bases from J, the gap between germline ends came to 14 bases. CDR1 and CDR2 (germline): LNHDA, SQIVND (reference sequence). The CDR3 has 14 amino acids.

This clone occurred once. J is TRBJ1-3 and V is TRBV28; D is uncertain. The CDR3 has 15 residues. From germline, CDR1 is MDHEN and CDR2 SYDVKM. Trimming shortened V by 10 bases and J by 0 bases, and 16 bases separated the two germline ends. Here the CDR3 DNA reads TGTGCCATCCTTTCCCCCGGTAGCTCTGGAAACACCATATATTTT. The encoded protein is CAILSPGSSGNTIYF.

The chain couples TRBV7-2 to TRBJ1-1; 9 bases line up with TRBD1. The trim removed 6 bases at V and 1 base at J, leaving 3 bases unmatched. Per the germline V gene, CDR1 is SGHTA and CDR2 is FQGNSA. This CDR3 comprises 14 residues. CDR3 coding DNA: TGTGCCAGCAGAGGGACAGGGCGGAACACTGAAGCTTTCTTT. Translated, it gives CASRGTGRNTEAFF.